The T cell receptor (beta chain) under discussion was sequenced for a study of Ad26.COV2.S vaccination and SARS-CoV-2 variants (dated by TCRdb to the early 2020s). Background for the entire study: Donors in the vaccine arm were drawn from COV1001, a multicentre, randomized, double-blind, placebo-controlled phase I-IIa trial testing Ad26.COV2.S in healthy adults. Dosing of Ad26.COV2.S was intramuscular, at either 5x10^10 or 1x10^11 viral particles, delivered as one shot or as two shots spaced 56 days apart. TCRbeta repertoire sequencing was used to assess the specificity and breadth of SARS-CoV-2-reactive T cell receptors after Ad26.COV2.S vaccination. A total of 32 samples were included in the TCR-sequenced set, comprising around 19 Ad26.COV2.S vaccine recipients, 5 placebo recipients and 8 SARS-CoV-2 convalescent individuals. Participants in the trial were split at random into five groups of five each, receiving low-dose or high-dose Ad26.COV2.S once or twice, or else placebo on both occasions. Throughout the experiments and outcome assessment, investigators stayed blinded to trial group allocation.

This specimen's treatment or condition label, interpreted: some 19 received Ad26.COV2.S at low or high dose, single or two shots; 5 received placebo; per-sample allocation not given. Repertoires of vaccine and placebo recipients were sequenced from samples taken on day 63 after the first injection. Cohort 1b enrolled about two dozen adults aged 18-55 years at a single site in Boston, USA, between 29 July and 7 August 2020. Ad26.COV2.S was a replication-incompetent adenovirus type 26 vector expressing a prefusion-stabilized SARS-CoV-2 spike protein from the original Wuhan strain. This clone was counted between two and nine times. This receptor's antigen is unknown. Base-call qualities are not available, and no considerably larger clone is one nucleotide away. TCRbeta CDR3 regions were sequenced with the immunoSEQ Assay. After extraction, genomic DNA underwent amplification by bias-controlled multiplex PCR, followed by high-throughput sequencing. The authors processed their data as follows. To quantify the absolute abundance of every unique TCRbeta CDR3 region, sequences were collapsed and filtered. T cell fraction was estimated by normalization of TCRbeta template counts to usable DNA, with usable DNA being measured through amplification of reference genes present in all nucleated cells. Repertoire TCRs were annotated as SARS-CoV-2-specific by exact matching of V gene, CDR3 amino acid sequence and J gene to a known reactive TCR set. The reference SARS-CoV-2 TCR set was derived from MIRA and filtered for enrichment in COVID-19-positive ImmuneCODE repertoires, a step that removed public or cross-reactive TCRs. Using the MIRA antigens, annotated TCRs were further analysed by specific ORF or by position within an ORF. Breadth was defined as the number of annotated unique rearrangements divided by the total number of unique productive rearrangements, and depth was defined as the summed frequency of the annotated unique rearrangements. Two-sided Wilcoxon rank-sum tests were applied when comparing TCR breadth between groups. TCRdb holds this immuneACCESS table with in-frame rearrangements only. Some clones are missing; in checked studies, unresolved V genes explain under half, and the rest has no known cause. For V, J and clone size, that table is used; D and trimming come from the DNA. This sample comprises 350,000 to 500,000 clones, approximately 88% of them detected only once. The biggest ten clones account for approximately 4% of the sample.

V drops 0 bases and J drops 11 bases, leaving 17 bases in between. Via the germline V gene, CDR1 is SGHTA and CDR2 FQGNSA. There are 16 amino acids in the CDR3, from cysteine to phenylalanine inclusive. Of the read, only the CDR3 DNA is kept; its 48 bases are in frame from base 1. Points the paper makes about the study in general: Spike-specific TCR breadth was higher in Ad26.COV2.S recipients than in placebo recipients (P = 0.0014). Vaccine and placebo recipients had similar non-spike TCR breadth, a finding consistent with the vaccine containing only spike. The authors noted that total T cell responses may have been underestimated by the TCR breadth and depth analyses. The study was not powered for comparison of responses between vaccine doses or regimens. After vaccination, substantial breadth of spike-specific CD8+ and CD4+ T cell responses was reported.

The receptor comes from a person between 18 and 59 years old who received the Ad26.COV2.S COVID-19 vaccine or a placebo. Sample: peripheral blood, taken in a trial of Ad26.COV2.S vaccine versus placebo. The sequence links TRBV7-2 to TRBJ1-6, with the D gene call left open. The CDR3: CASSLAASTAPAPLHF. The nucleotide sequence is given as TGTGCCAGCAGCTTAGCCGCTAGTACAGCCCCAGCACCCCTCCACTTT.